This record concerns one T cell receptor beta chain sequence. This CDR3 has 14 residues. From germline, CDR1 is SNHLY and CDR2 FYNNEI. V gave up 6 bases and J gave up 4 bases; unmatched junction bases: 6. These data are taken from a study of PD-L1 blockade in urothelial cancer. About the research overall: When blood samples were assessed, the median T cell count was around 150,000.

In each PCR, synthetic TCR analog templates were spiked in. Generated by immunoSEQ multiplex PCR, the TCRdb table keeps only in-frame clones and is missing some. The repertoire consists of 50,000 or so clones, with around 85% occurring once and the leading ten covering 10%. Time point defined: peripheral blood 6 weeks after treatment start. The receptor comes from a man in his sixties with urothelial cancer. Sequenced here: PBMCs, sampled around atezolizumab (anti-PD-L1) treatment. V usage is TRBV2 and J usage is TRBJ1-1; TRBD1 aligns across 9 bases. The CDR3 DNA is TGTGCCAGCAGCGGACAGGGGTTCGGCACTGAAGCTTTCTTT. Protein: CASSGQGFGTEAFF.